The entry that follows covers one T cell receptor (beta chain) sequence. The PCR ran on 60 Vbeta and 13 Jbeta primers. Sequencing was performed with immunoSEQ multiplex PCR; in TCRdb, only in-frame clones are kept and a portion is missing. In the table there are around 140,000 clones, around 80% of which are singletons. This specimen comes from a study of cytomegalovirus exposure and HLA in healthy donors. Per germline, CDR1 SGHAT and CDR2 FQNNGV. This CDR3 contains 15 residues. V was clipped by 5 bases and J by 4 bases; unmatched bases: 8. Sequenced: PBMCs. The V gene is TRBV11-2, the J gene TRBJ1-3; 7 nucleotides align to TRBD1. This receptor was obtained from a female donor in good health and CMV-seronegative. The CDR3 DNA follows: TGTGCCAGCAGCGTCTTGAGGGGGCAAGGAAACACCATATATTTT. Its translation is CASSVLRGQGNTIYF.